What follows is one T cell receptor (beta chain) and its context. Antigen unknown. This specimen comes from a study of T cells after yellow fever vaccination. Study-level background: It was SMART-Seq v4 Ultra Low Input that prepared the fractions with low cell numbers. Findings and caveats of the study: The appearance of a small share of clonotypes in both CD4 and CD8 compartments was observed.

TCRdb re-called the 5' RACE reads through MiXCR, storing one row per CDR3 protein. This table holds 300,000 or so distinct CDR3 sequences, 7.5% to 9.5% found once. This CDR3 contains 15 residues. In germline, CDR1 is SGHRS, CDR2 YFSETQ. The V gene end was trimmed by 4 bases and the J gene end by 4 bases; junction bases not matched to a gene: 8. The sample was CD4+ T cells sorted from PBMCs, taken 5 days after the yellow fever booster vaccination. The TCR originated in a man between 18 and 35 years old who received the YFV17D yellow fever vaccine. The V and J genes are TRBV5-1 and TRBJ1-5; 7 positions match TRBD1. The CDR3 sequence: CASSPGTAINQPQHF. In DNA form, the CDR3 reads TGCGCCAGCAGCCCGGGGACAGCGATAAATCAGCCCCAGCATTTT.